These 7 T cell receptor beta chains were sequenced from one sample in a study of cytomegalovirus exposure and HLA in healthy donors. The PCR employed 60 Vbeta primers together with 13 Jbeta primers. Here immunoSEQ multiplex PCR was the method, and the copy in TCRdb shows in-frame clones only, minus some. The sample yields roughly 160,000 clones, around 73% seen once. The sample taken for sequencing was PBMCs. The receptors come from a woman under 30 in good health and CMV-seropositive.

This chain links TRBV6-1 with TRBJ1-1; 9 bases match TRBD1. Trimming at V came to 3 bases and at J to 11 bases, leaving 13 bases not matched to a gene. The CDR3 is made up of 15 amino acids. Germline V CDR1 and CDR2: MNHNS, SASEGT. The DNA for the CDR3 is TGTGCCAGCAGTGATTGGTCTTTAGGGACAGGGCGGGCTTTCTTT. This encodes CASSDWSLGTGRAFF.

The chain is built from TRBV18 and TRBJ1-1; D might be TRBD1 (6 bases). Per the germline V gene, CDR1 is KGHSH and CDR2 is LQKENI. V lost 2 bases and J 3 bases, leaving 10 bases between the germline ends. This CDR3 contains 14 residues. The chain's CDR3 is CASSPTGKDTEAFF. The CDR3 bases are TGTGCCAGCTCACCAACAGGGAAGGACACTGAAGCTTTCTTT.

The J gene is TRBJ2-1, the V gene TRBV2; D might be TRBD2 (5 bases). The V gene's germline CDR1 is SNHLY and CDR2 FYNNEI. The CDR3 is 13 residues long. Trimming shortened V by 7 bases and J by 5 bases, and 12 bases separated the two germline ends. The CDR3 DNA reads as TGTGCCAGCAAAGTCGGGGTGAACAATGAGCAGTTCTTC. Translated: CASKVGVNNEQFF. The variable domain in full, with the rest retrieved from reference TRBV2 and TRBJ2-1, is EPEVTQTPSHQVTQMGQEVILRCVPISNHLYFYWYRQILGQKVEFLVSFYNNEISEKSEIFDDQFSVERPDGSNFTLKIRSTKLEDSAMYFCASKVGVNNEQFFGPGTRLTVL.

This sequence joins TRBV6-5 and TRBJ1-5; D gene uncertain. The V and J ends lost 6 bases and 8 bases respectively, with 8 bases between them. Per germline, CDR1 MNHEY and CDR2 SVGAGI. The CDR3 consists of 11 residues. As DNA, the CDR3 is TGTGCCAGCAGGACATACGAGCCCCAGCATTTT. The encoded protein is CASRTYEPQHF.

This chain connects TRBV7-2 to TRBJ1-1, with unresolved D. The V gene lost 1 base and the J gene lost 0 bases, with 9 bases spanning the gap. Germline lookup yields CDR1 SGHTA and CDR2 FQGNSA. The CDR3 runs to 15 residues. The DNA for the CDR3 is TGTGCCAGCAGCTTAGGCGTTTTCCTGAACACTGAAGCTTTCTTT. Protein: CASSLGVFLNTEAFF.

This clone came up once. The sample contains more than one DNA sequence encoding this CDR3. The chain links TRBV5-1 to TRBJ1-1; D is perhaps TRBD1 (5 bases). Trimming stripped 0 bases from V and 4 bases from J, with 7 bases between. The CDR3 sequence is 13 residues long. CDR1 is SGHRS and CDR2 is YFSETQ in the germline V gene. For the CDR3, the DNA is TGCGCCAGCAGCTTGGGCGGGGGCACTGAAGCTTTCTTT. Protein: CASSLGGGTEAFF.

This chain uses TRBV7-9 with TRBJ1-6; D is unclear. CDR1 SEHNR and CDR2 FQNEAQ come from the germline V gene (reference sequence). The CDR3 contains 15 residues. The germline V and J ends were trimmed by 5 bases and 6 bases, with 14 bases remaining between them. CDR3 nucleotide sequence: TGTGCCAGCAGCCCCACCGCGGGCACTAATTCACCCCTCCACTTT. This sequence encodes CASSPTAGTNSPLHF.